This TCR beta chain came from a study of T-cell reconstitution after alpha-beta-depleted transplantation in children. The TCRbeta library was prepared with unique molecular identifiers. TCRdb re-analysed the PCR reads in MiXCR, keeping a single row per CDR3 protein. The sample records some 550,000 distinct CDR3 sequences, under 30% being singletons. This clonotype was recorded at least ten times. The antigen remains unidentified. The study's findings and limits: As was reported, about two months after transplant, alpha-beta T cells came from several hundred expanded graft clones. T-cell counts and diversity were attributed mostly to newly produced T cells one year after transplant.

The V gene's germline CDR1 is SGHRS and CDR2 YFSETQ. CDR3 size: 16 residues. V shed 3 bases, J shed 5 bases, and the junction held 9 bases outside the gene matches. This TCR was recovered from a boy under two years old who had a stem cell transplant for acute myeloid leukemia, so the T cells may come from the graft donor. The V call is TRBV5-1, the J call TRBJ2-1, with 9 bases matching TRBD1. Sequencing used PBMCs, mostly from graft donor cells, obtained 360 days after TCRalphabeta/CD19-depleted stem cell transplant. CDR3: CASSSIGQGRNNEQFF. Here the CDR3 DNA reads TGCGCCAGCAGCTCCATCGGACAGGGGAGAAACAATGAGCAGTTCTTC.